This is a list of T cell receptor beta chains from one sample in a study of blood T cell repertoires in COVID-19. The assay was immunoSEQ multiplex PCR, and TCRdb's table has in-frame clones only and misses some. The sample has about 75,000 clones, around nine tenths seen once. The sequenced material came from peripheral blood. The receptors originated from a human donor in a cohort sampled during active COVID-19. CDR3s include the opening cysteine and the closing phenylalanine or tryptophan.

V	length	J	CDR3
TRBV4-2	16	TRBJ2-1	CASSQDRRGGYNEQFF
TRBV7-9	13	TRBJ1-5	CASSFTGSQPQHF
TRBV3-1/TRBV3-2	12	TRBJ2-7	CASSQVSNEQYF
TRBV6-2/TRBV6-3	14	TRBJ1-2	CASSFLGTGDGYTF
TRBV5-1	15	TRBJ2-7	CASSSQDRGTYEQYF
TRBV2	12	TRBJ2-1	CASSATSAGQFF
TRBV4-1	14	TRBJ2-1	CASSQVAGAREQFF
TRBV3-1/TRBV3-2	15	TRBJ2-7	CASSQGTGPWVEQYF
TRBV3-1/TRBV3-2	16	TRBJ2-7	CASSHRTSGGSYEQYF
TRBV3-1/TRBV3-2	15	TRBJ1-2	CASRHNSDSGHGYTF
TRBV7-8	14	TRBJ2-7	CASSLVDRGYEQYF
TRBV5-8	15	TRBJ2-5	CASRLGQGIQETQYF
TRBV7-3	13	TRBJ1-5	CASSLGQNQPQHF
TRBV18	16	TRBJ1-5	CASSPRLGGADQPQHF
TRBV28	15	TRBJ2-2	CASRRTGSDTGELFF
TRBV11-2	16	TRBJ2-2	CASSLRTSGSAGELFF
TRBV5-1	20	TRBJ2-1	CASSLAYSLGTSGRTSEQFF
TRBV6-6	15	TRBJ1-1	CASSSDPRGGTEAFF
TRBV29-1	12	TRBJ1-1	CSADMTNTEAFF
TRBV7-2	13	TRBJ2-1	CASSPPGVYEQFF